The sequence of this T cell receptor (beta chain) was determined in a study of cytomegalovirus exposure and HLA in healthy donors. Study-level findings and limits: Sequence variants that were highly shared formed a cluster that was likely a sequencing artifact. There were several of the most significant clusters that appeared linked to common viral pathogens in a later analysis. Among immune exposure information, only CMV serostatus was available.

PCR involved 60 Vbeta and 13 Jbeta primers. Clones were read by immunoSEQ multiplex PCR, and TCRdb kept only the in-frame ones, dropping some. In the table there are about 160,000 clones, roughly 71% of which are singletons. Note on this clone: Its antigen is unknown.

Looked up from germline, CDR1 is KGHSH and CDR2 is LQKENI. CDR3 size: 15 residues. The V end lost 5 bases, the J end lost 0 bases, and 11 bases lay between the germline ends. The clonotype originates from a male donor in good health and CMV-seropositive. The specimen was PBMCs. The chain has TRBV18 and TRBJ1-5; weak D call: TRBD1 (5 bases). The CDR3 region has the DNA TGTGCCAGCTCAGAAACAGGTTTTAGCAATCAGCCCCAGCATTTT. Its protein product is CASSETGFSNQPQHF.